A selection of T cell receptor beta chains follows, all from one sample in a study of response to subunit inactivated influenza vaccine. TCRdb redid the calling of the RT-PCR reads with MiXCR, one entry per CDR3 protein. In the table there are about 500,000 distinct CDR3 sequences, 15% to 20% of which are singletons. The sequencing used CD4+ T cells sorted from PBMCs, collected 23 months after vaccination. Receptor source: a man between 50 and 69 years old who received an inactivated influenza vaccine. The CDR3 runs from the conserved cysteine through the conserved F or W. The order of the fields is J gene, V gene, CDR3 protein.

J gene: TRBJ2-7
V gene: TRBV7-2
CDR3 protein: CASSLGYRSYEQYF

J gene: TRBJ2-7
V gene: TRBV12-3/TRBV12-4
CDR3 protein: CASSLSGSGEQYF

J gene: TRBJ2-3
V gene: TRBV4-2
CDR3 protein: CASSQDWLGGTDTQYF

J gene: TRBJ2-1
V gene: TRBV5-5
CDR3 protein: CASSHHNEQFF

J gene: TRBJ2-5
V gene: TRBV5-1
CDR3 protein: CASSSGLAGPVTQYF

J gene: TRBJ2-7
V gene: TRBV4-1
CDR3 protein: CASSQAVSFLSYEQYF

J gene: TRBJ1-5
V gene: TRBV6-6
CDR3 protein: CASSNRVDQPQHF

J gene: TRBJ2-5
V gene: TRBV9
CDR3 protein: CASSVESQETQYF

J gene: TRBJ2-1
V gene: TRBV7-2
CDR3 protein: CASSLVVRARSYNEQFF

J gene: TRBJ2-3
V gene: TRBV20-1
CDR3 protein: CSARLSSGTDTQYF

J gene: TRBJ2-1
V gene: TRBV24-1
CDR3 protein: CATRANNEQFF

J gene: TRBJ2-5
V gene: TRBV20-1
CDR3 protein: CSARGLRGQETQYF

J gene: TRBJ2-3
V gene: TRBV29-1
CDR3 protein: CSVEGDSASTDTQYF

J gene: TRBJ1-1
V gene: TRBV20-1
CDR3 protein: CSASPPGRLNTEAFF

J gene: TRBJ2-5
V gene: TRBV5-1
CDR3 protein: CASRLGGQETQYF

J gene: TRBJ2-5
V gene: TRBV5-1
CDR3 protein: CASSSGAGGTAETQYF

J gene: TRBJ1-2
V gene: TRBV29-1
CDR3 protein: CSVDAVRGYGYTF

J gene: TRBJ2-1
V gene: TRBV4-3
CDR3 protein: CASVRPEQFF

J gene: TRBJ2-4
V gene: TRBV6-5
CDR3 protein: CASSSRTGVVNIQYF

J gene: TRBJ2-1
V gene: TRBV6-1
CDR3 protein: CASTPRGTGGYNEQFF

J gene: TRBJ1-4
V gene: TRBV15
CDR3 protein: CATSRARTVGEKLFF

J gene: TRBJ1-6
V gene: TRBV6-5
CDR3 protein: CASGEQGSPLHF

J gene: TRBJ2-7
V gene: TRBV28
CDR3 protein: CASSHATYEQYF

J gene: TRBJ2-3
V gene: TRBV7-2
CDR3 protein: CASSPRRVDTDTQYF

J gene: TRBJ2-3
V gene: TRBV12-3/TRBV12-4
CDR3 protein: CACSFMGARGPGSTDTQYF

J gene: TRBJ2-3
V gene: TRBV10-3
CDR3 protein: CAISESSGRDPQYF

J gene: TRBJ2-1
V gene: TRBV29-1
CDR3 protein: CSVDGGDNEQFF

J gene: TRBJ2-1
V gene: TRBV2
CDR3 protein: CASEGGTGGKNEQFF

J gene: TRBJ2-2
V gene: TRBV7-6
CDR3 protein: CASSYQRGRGGTGELFF